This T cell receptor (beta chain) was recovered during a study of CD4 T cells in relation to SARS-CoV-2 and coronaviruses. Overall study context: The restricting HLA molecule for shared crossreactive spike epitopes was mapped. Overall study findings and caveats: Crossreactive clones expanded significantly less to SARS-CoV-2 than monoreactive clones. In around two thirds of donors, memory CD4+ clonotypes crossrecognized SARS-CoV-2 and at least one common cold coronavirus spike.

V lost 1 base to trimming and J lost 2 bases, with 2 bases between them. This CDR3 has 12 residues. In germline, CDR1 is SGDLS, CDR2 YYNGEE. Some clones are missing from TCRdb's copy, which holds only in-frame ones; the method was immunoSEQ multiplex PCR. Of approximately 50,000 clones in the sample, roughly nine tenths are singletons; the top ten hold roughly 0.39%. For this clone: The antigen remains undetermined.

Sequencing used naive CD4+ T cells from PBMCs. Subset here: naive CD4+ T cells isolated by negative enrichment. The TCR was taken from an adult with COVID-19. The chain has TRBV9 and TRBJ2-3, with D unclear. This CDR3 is CASSVYTDTQYF. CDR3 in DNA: TGTGCCAGCAGCGTATACACAGATACGCAGTATTTT.